One TCR beta chain is described in this entry. Its target is not known. V lost 0 bases and J 2 bases, leaving 13 bases between the germline ends. This CDR3 has 16 amino acids. Germline assignment: CDR1 MNHEY and CDR2 SVGAGI. The sample is drawn from a study of OX40 agonist ivuxolimab in advanced cancers. Study background: The treatment was a fully human IgG2 OX40 agonist, ivuxolimab. The study enrolled dose-escalation patients with hepatocellular carcinoma, melanoma, renal cell or head and neck cancer.

Study-level results: Expanded clones tended on average to be more numerous among CD8+ T cells than CD4+. The authors did not determine the antigen specificity of the expanded peripheral T cells.

Here immunoSEQ multiplex PCR was the method, and the copy in TCRdb shows in-frame clones only, minus some. The data contain approximately 50,000 clones, around nine tenths of them singletons. The receptor comes from an adult with an advanced solid tumor such as melanoma, head and neck, liver or kidney cancer. The sequencing here drew on CD4+ or CD8+ T cells sorted from blood, taken in a trial of the OX40 agonist ivuxolimab. The V gene is TRBV6-5, the J gene TRBJ2-5; D is possibly TRBD2 (7 bases). The CDR3 protein is CASSYSPGGIQETQYF. The CDR3 nucleotides read TGTGCCAGCAGTTACTCCCCGGGGGGCATACAAGAGACCCAGTACTTC.